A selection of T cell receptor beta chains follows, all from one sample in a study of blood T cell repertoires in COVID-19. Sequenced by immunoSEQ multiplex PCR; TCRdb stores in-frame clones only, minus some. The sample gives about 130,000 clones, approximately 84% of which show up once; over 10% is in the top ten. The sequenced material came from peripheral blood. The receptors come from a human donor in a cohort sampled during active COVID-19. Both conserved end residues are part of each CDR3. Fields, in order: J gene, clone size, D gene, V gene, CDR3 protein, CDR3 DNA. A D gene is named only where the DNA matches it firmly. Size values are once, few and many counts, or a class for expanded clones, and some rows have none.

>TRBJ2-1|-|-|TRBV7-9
CASSLATGAYNEQFF
TGTGCCAGCAGCTTAGCAACGGGAGCCTACAATGAGCAGTTCTTC
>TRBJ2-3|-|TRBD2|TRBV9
CASSVGRSSGGAGDTQYF
TGTGCCAGCAGCGTAGGGCGCTCGAGCGGGGGGGCTGGTGATACGCAGTATTTT
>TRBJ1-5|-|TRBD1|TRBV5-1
CASSPSGTGNQPQHF
TGCGCCAGCAGCCCCTCGGGGACAGGCAATCAGCCCCAGCATTTT
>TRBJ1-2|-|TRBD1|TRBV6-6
CASSGTANYGYTF
TGTGCCAGCTCCGGGACAGCTAACTATGGCTACACCTTC
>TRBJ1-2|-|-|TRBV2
CASSASGSVYGYTF
TGTGCCAGCAGTGCCTCGGGGTCGGTCTATGGCTACACCTTC
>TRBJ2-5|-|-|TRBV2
CASTVYAKETQYF
TGTGCCAGCACGGTGTACGCAAAAGAGACCCAGTACTTC
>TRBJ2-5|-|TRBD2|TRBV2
CASSDGIAGEQETQYF
TGTGCCAGCAGTGATGGAATAGCGGGGGAGCAAGAGACCCAGTACTTC
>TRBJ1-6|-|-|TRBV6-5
CASHSPTGALHF
TGTGCCAGCCACAGTCCTACCGGTGCCCTCCACTTT
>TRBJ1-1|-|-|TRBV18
CASSPPGNTEAFF
TGTGCCAGCTCACCACCCGGGAACACTGAAGCTTTCTTT
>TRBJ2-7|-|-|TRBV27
CASSRSTGSYEQYF
TGTGCCAGCAGTCGGTCGACAGGCTCCTACGAGCAGTACTTC
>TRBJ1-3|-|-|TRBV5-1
CASSPTGVSGNTIYF
TGCGCCAGCAGCCCAACAGGAGTTTCTGGAAACACCATATATTTT
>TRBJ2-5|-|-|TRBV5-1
CASSLDAPTGETQYF
TGCGCCAGCAGCTTGGACGCGCCCACGGGGGAGACCCAGTACTTC
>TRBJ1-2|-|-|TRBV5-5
CASSLDQTAGSYYGYTF
TGTGCCAGCAGCTTGGATCAGACAGCAGGGTCCTATTATGGCTACACCTTC
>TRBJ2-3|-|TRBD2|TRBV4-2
CASSHLLAESTDTQYF
TGTGCCAGCAGCCACCTCCTAGCGGAGAGCACAGATACGCAGTATTTT
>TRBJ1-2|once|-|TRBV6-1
CASSEAYGAGYTF
TGTGCCAGCAGTGAAGCCTATGGGGCCGGCTACACCTTC
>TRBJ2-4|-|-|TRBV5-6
CASSPGGPKNIQYF
TGTGCCAGCAGCCCCGGCGGCCCTAAAAACATTCAGTACTTC
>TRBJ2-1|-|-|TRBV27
CASSSGVNLEQFF
TGTGCCAGCAGTTCAGGGGTAAACCTTGAGCAGTTCTTC
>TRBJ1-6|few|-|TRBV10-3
CAIRREAASSYNSPLHF
TGTGCCATCCGCCGGGAGGCCGCTAGCTCCTATAATTCACCCCTCCACTTT
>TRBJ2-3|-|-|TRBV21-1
CASSSRLAGGTDTQYF
TGTGCCAGCAGCTCGAGACTAGCGGGGGGCACAGATACGCAGTATTTT
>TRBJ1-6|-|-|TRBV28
CASSAPLGPGSPLHF
TGTGCCAGCAGTGCACCACTGGGGCCGGGTTCACCCCTCCACTTT
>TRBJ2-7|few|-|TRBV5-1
CASSLGGREQYF
TGCGCCAGCAGCTTGGGCGGGCGCGAGCAGTACTTC
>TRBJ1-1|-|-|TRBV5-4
CASSFDPGASPEAFF
TGTGCCAGCAGCTTTGACCCAGGGGCGTCCCCTGAAGCTTTCTTT
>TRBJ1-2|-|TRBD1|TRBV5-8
CASSFGDRRYGYTF
TGTGCCAGCAGCTTCGGGGACAGGCGGTATGGCTACACCTTC
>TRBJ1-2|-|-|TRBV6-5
CASSPRGNFGYTF
TGTGCCAGCAGTCCCCGGGGAAACTTTGGCTACACCTTC
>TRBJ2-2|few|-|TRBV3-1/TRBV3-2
CASSQSSAGSGGELFF
TGTGCCAGCAGCCAATCTAGCGCCGGGTCCGGCGGGGAGCTGTTTTTT
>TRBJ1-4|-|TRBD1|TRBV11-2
CASSLDRAGQGRATNEKLFF
TGTGCCAGCAGCTTAGATCGCGCGGGACAGGGTAGGGCAACTAATGAAAAACTGTTTTTT
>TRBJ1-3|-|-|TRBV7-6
CATSSNSGNTIYF
TGTGCCACCTCATCTAACTCTGGAAACACCATATATTTT
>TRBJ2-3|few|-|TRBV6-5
CASSYRPSAGDTQYF
TGTGCCAGCAGTTACCGCCCTTCTGCGGGAGATACGCAGTATTTT
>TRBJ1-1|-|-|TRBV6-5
CASSYSARTEAFF
TGTGCCAGCAGTTACTCGGCTCGCACTGAAGCTTTCTTT
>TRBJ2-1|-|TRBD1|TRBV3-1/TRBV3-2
CASSLGQGKFF
TGTGCCAGCAGCCTGGGACAGGGGAAGTTCTTC
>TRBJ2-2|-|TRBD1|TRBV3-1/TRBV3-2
CASSQMTGRGGELFF
TGTGCCAGCAGCCAAATGACAGGGCGAGGCGGGGAGCTGTTTTTT
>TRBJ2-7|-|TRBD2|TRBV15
CATSRRTSGDNSYEQYF
TGTGCCACCAGCAGACGGACTAGCGGGGACAATTCCTACGAGCAGTACTTC
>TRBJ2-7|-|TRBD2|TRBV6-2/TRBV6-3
CASSPQGSVWRGAAYEQYF
TGTGCCAGCAGTCCCCAGGGGAGCGTCTGGCGGGGGGCTGCCTACGAGCAGTACTTC
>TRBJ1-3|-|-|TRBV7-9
CATRTRNTIYF
TGTGCCACCCGGACTAGAAACACCATATATTTT
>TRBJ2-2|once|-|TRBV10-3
CAISESPTVTGELFF
TGTGCCATCAGTGAGTCCCCGACAGTAACCGGGGAGCTGTTTTTT
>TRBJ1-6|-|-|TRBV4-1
CASSQVLVLKPNSPLHF
TGCGCCAGCAGCCAAGTCCTCGTGCTCAAGCCAAATTCACCCCTCCACTTT
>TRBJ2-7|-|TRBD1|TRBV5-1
CASSLGTGGYEQYF
TGCGCCAGCAGCTTGGGGACAGGCGGCTACGAGCAGTACTTC
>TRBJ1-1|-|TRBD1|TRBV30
CAFRDSPEAFF
TGTGCCTTCCGGGACAGTCCTGAAGCTTTCTTT
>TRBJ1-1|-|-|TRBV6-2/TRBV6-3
CASSYIPGMNTEAFF
TGTGCCAGCAGTTATATCCCAGGGATGAACACTGAAGCTTTCTTT